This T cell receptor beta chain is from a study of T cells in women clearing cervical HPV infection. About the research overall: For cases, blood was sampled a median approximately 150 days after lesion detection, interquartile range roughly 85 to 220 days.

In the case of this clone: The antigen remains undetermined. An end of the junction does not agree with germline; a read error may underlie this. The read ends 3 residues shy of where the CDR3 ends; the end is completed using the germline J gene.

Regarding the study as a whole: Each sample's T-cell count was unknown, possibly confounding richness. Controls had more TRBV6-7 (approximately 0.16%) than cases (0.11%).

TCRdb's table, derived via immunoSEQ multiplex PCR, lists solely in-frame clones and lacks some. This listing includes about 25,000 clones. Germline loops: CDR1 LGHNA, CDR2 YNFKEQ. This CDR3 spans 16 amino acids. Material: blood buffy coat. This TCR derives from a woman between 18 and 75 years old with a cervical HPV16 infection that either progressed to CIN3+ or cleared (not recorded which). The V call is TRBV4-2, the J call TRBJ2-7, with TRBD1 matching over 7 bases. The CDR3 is CASSHQFRDSGDEQYF. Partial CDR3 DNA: TGCGCCAGCAGCCACCAGTTTCGGGACAGTGGTGACGAG.